The following is a TCR beta chain sequence with its context. Its antigen is currently unknown. The data are from a study of OX40 agonist ivuxolimab in advanced cancers. In the study overall: Those treated in dose escalation had hepatocellular carcinoma, melanoma, renal cell cancer or head and neck cancer. Among those treated, three patients had partial responses, one with hepatocellular carcinoma and two with cutaneous melanoma. Findings of the study overall: Undetermined was the antigen specificity of the expanded peripheral T cells. Mean expanded clone counts were higher in CD8+ than CD4+ T cells.

Germline values: CDR1 GTSNPN, CDR2 SVGIG (reference sequence). CDR3 size: 12 residues. V dropped 8 bases and J dropped 6 bases, with 16 bases sitting between them. The method was immunoSEQ multiplex PCR; TCRdb's version includes in-frame clones alone and lacks a portion of them. Of about 71,000 clones listed, about nine tenths were seen once; the top ten hold 2% to 2.5%. The receptor was derived from an adult with an advanced solid tumor such as melanoma, head and neck, liver or kidney cancer. The rearrangement joins TRBV30 to TRBJ1-2; D ambiguous. This specimen was CD4+ or CD8+ T cells sorted from blood, taken in a trial of the OX40 agonist ivuxolimab. CDR3 nucleotides: TGTGCCAGCCCGACATCGAGGCATGGCTACACCTTC. Translating it yields CASPTSRHGYTF.